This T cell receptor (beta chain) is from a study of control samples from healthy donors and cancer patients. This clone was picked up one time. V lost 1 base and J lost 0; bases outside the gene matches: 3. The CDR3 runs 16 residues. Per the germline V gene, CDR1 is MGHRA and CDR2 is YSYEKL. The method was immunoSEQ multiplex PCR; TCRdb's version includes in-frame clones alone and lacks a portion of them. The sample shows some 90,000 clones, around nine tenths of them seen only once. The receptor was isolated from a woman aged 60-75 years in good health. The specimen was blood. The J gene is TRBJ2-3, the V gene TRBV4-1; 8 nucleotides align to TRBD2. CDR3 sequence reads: CASSQGTSSSTDTQYF. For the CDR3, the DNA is TGCGCCAGCAGCCAAGGGACTAGCTCTAGCACAGATACGCAGTATTTT.